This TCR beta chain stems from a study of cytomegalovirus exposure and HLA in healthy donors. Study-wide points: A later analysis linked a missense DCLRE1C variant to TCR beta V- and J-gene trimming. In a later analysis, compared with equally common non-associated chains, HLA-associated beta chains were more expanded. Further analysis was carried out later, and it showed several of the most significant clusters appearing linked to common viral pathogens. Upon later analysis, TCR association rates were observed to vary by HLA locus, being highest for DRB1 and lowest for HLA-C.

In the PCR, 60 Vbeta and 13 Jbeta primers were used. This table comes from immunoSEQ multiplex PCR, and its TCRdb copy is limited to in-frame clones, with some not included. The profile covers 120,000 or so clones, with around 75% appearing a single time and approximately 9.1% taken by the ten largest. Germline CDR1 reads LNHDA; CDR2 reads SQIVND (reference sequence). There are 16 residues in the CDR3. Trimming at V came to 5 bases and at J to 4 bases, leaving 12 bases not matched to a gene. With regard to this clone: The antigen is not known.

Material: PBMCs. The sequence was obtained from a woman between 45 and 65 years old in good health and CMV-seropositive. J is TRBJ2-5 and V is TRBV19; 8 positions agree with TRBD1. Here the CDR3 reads CASSPDRGSVSETQYF. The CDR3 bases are TGTGCCAGTAGTCCCGACAGGGGATCTGTGTCAGAGACCCAGTACTTC. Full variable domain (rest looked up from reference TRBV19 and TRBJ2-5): DGGITQSPKYLFRKEGQNVTLSCEQNLNHDAMYWYRQDPGQGLRLIYYSQIVNDFQKGDIAEGYSVSREKKESFPLTVTSAQKNPTAFYLCASSPDRGSVSETQYFGPGTRLLVL.